The 21 T cell receptor beta chains given below trace back to one sample, sequenced in a study of blood T cell repertoires in COVID-19. TCRdb's copy holds only in-frame clones and misses some; the assay was immunoSEQ multiplex PCR. The sample yields under 200,000 clones, about 88% seen once. The source material was PBMCs or T cells enriched from blood (not recorded which). The source of these receptors is a man in his fifties who had recovered from COVID-19.

This chain connects TRBV5-5 to TRBJ1-5; D gene ambiguous. Germline V gene data show CDR1 as SGHKS and CDR2 as YYEKEE (reference sequence). This CDR3 is built from 16 residues. The V gene lost 3 bases and the J gene lost 0 bases, with 13 bases spanning the gap. The CDR3: CASSSIDSYSNQPQHF. The CDR3 bases are TGTGCCAGCAGCTCAATCGACTCGTATAGCAATCAGCCCCAGCATTTT.

The rearrangement joins TRBV18 to TRBJ2-7; D is possibly TRBD1 (6 bases). The CDR3 totals 12 residues. Trimming left V 8 bases short and J 7 bases short, with 15 bases between. The germline V gene has CDR1 KGHSH and CDR2 LQKENI. The CDR3 nucleotides are TGTGCCAGCAGAACAGGGACGGGGGAGCAGTACTTC. Amino acids: CASRTGTGEQYF.

This sequence joins TRBV19 and TRBJ1-2, with 7 bases matching TRBD1. CDR3 size: 15 residues. Germline-derived CDR1 and CDR2 are LNHDA and SQIVND (reference sequence). J lost 0 bases, V lost 3 bases, and 4 bases had no gene match. In nucleotides, the CDR3 is TGTGCCAGTAGTATTTCCGGGACAGCTAACTATGGCTACACCTTC. Residues: CASSISGTANYGYTF. The full variable domain, its missing parts supplied by reference TRBV19 and TRBJ1-2, is DGGITQSPKYLFRKEGQNVTLSCEQNLNHDAMYWYRQDPGQGLRLIYYSQIVNDFQKGDIAEGYSVSREKKESFPLTVTSAQKNPTAFYLCASSISGTANYGYTFGSGTRLTVV.

The gene calls are TRBV3-1 (or the pseudogene TRBV3-2) and TRBJ1-1; 8 nucleotides line up with TRBD1. Germline lookup yields CDR1 LGHDT and CDR2 YNNKEL (reference sequence). V lost 2 bases and J lost 11; bases outside the gene matches: 7. CDR3 length equals 13 residues. Here the CDR3 DNA reads TGTGCCAGCAGCCAACAAGAGGGGGACAGGGCTTTCTTT. Translated: CASSQQEGDRAFF.

The genes are TRBV24-1 and TRBJ1-5; tentative D call: TRBD1 (6 bases). The CDR3 contains 14 residues. CDR1 is KGHDR and CDR2 is SFDVKD in the germline V gene. Trimming shortened V by 3 bases and J by 4 bases, and 9 bases separated the two germline ends. The CDR3: CATSDRQVNQPQHF. CDR3 DNA: TGTGCCACCAGTGATCGACAGGTGAATCAGCCCCAGCATTTT.

The rearrangement uses TRBV19 and TRBJ2-3; D might be TRBD2 (5 bases). From germline, CDR1 is LNHDA and CDR2 SQIVND (reference sequence). There are 13 residues in the CDR3. Trimming removed 9 bases from V and 1 base from J, with 11 bases in between. The CDR3 loop is CASTYGGTDTQYF. The CDR3 DNA follows: TGTGCCAGCACCTACGGGGGCACAGATACGCAGTATTTT.

The chain employs TRBV5-1 and TRBJ1-4, with D possibly being TRBD1 (6 bases). The V and J ends lost 4 bases and 5 bases respectively, with 15 bases between them. The CDR3 is 15 residues long. Germline V gives CDR1 SGHRS, CDR2 YFSETQ. CDR3 region: CASSLWTELNEKLFF. The CDR3 DNA sequence: TGCGCCAGCAGCCTATGGACAGAACTGAATGAAAAACTGTTTTTT. The whole variable domain, remainder taken from reference TRBV5-1 and TRBJ1-4, is KAGVTQTPRYLIKTRGQQVTLSCSPISGHRSVSWYQQTPGQGLQFLFEYFSETQRNKGNFPGRFSGRQFSNSRSEMNVSTLELGDSALYLCASSLWTELNEKLFFGSGTQLSVL.

The chain joins TRBV28 to TRBJ2-3, with TRBD1 matching 7 bases. Trimming took 6 bases from V and 2 from J; bases not matched to a gene: 5. Germline CDR1 MDHEN, CDR2 SYDVKM. The CDR3 spans 14 residues. CDR3 DNA: TGTGCCAGCAGCCCGGGACAGCCCACAGATACGCAGTATTTT. Its translation is CASSPGQPTDTQYF.

This chain links TRBV19 with TRBJ2-3, with D perhaps TRBD2 (6 bases). V lost 7 bases, J lost 7 bases, and 18 bases lay in between. Germline assignment: CDR1 LNHDA and CDR2 SQIVND (reference sequence). The CDR3 covers 14 residues. The DNA for the CDR3 is TGTGCCAGTAAGCCGGGAGACCGTTTAAATACGCAGTATTTT. It is translated as CASKPGDRLNTQYF.

V gene TRBV5-1 combines with J gene TRBJ2-7, with D possibly matching TRBD1 (6 bases). Germline V gives CDR1 SGHRS, CDR2 YFSETQ. The CDR3 has 14 amino acids. V was cut by 3 bases and J by 2 bases, with 12 bases left in between. CDR3 region: CASSSDRSPYEQYF. CDR3 nucleotides: TGCGCCAGCAGCTCCGACAGGTCACCCTACGAGCAGTACTTC.

The rearrangement links TRBV7-9 to TRBJ2-1; D is ambiguous. The germline V gene has CDR1 SEHNR and CDR2 FQNEAQ (reference sequence). The CDR3 sequence is 15 residues long. Trimming removed 0 bases at V and 1 base at J, with 7 bases between. The CDR3 DNA reads TGTGCCAGCAGCTTAGCGGCAGTTTCCTACAATGAGCAGTTCTTC. It codes for CASSLAAVSYNEQFF.

The rearrangement joins TRBV2 to TRBJ2-3; the match to TRBD2 covers 9 bases. The CDR3 is 15 amino acids. V lost 4 bases, J lost 5 bases, and 7 bases stayed unmatched. Germline CDR1 and CDR2: SNHLY and FYNNEI. The CDR3 region has the DNA TGTGCCAGCAGTGCGGGGACTAGCTCGAGAGATACGCAGTATTTT. Protein product: CASSAGTSSRDTQYF.

This clone was seen once. This rearrangement joins TRBV5-1 to TRBJ1-4; D unclear. The germline CDR1 and CDR2 sequences are SGHRS and YFSETQ. This CDR3 has 16 residues. The V and J ends lost 1 base and 7 bases respectively, with 17 bases between them. CDR3 residues: CASSLSPGRQAEKLFF. CDR3 bases: TGCGCCAGCAGCTTGTCACCGGGGAGGCAGGCTGAAAAACTGTTTTTT.

In this sample, this clone turned up once. The chain links TRBV5-6 to TRBJ2-7; maybe TRBD1 (6 bases). The CDR3 consists of 14 residues. Germline CDR1 is SGHDT and CDR2 is YYEEEE. V lost 3 bases to trimming and J lost 2 bases, with 12 bases between them. The CDR3 is CASSSPGTTYEQYF. The CDR3 DNA reads as TGTGCCAGCAGCTCGCCCGGGACAACCTACGAGCAGTACTTC.

The chain employs TRBV18 and TRBJ1-6; TRBD1 matches 7 bases. CDR1 KGHSH and CDR2 LQKENI come from the germline V gene. CDR3 length: 14 residues. J was trimmed by 6 bases and V by 5 bases; bases with no gene match: 4. The CDR3 sequence is CASSRDSFNSPLHF. The CDR3 coding sequence is TGTGCCAGCTCAAGGGACAGTTTTAATTCACCCCTCCACTTT.

The chain has TRBV3-1 (or the pseudogene TRBV3-2) and TRBJ1-2, with 9 nucleotides matching TRBD1. Germline V CDR1 and CDR2: LGHDT, YNNKEL (reference sequence). The CDR3 covers 16 residues. V shed 6 bases, J shed 6 bases, and the junction held 14 bases outside the gene matches. In nucleotides, the CDR3 is TGTGCCAGCAGTTCCGGGACAGGGACCGTAAGGGATGGCTACACCTTC. It encodes CASSSGTGTVRDGYTF.

A note on this clone: One junction end does not reproduce the germline sequence, and a read error may be involved. The chain employs TRBV5-5 and TRBJ2-7; D not resolved. CDR3 size: 13 residues. Germline V lookup: CDR1 SGHKS, CDR2 YYEKEE (reference sequence). The CDR3 spells CASSLGAGPEPYF. The CDR3, as DNA: TGTGCCAGCAGCTTGGGGGCAGGCCCCGAGCCGTACTTC.

V is TRBV6-1 and J is TRBJ2-1; TRBD1 might be the D (5 bases). This CDR3 comprises 13 residues. The V end was cut by 7 bases, the J end by 5 bases, with 12 bases between. The V gene's germline CDR1 is MNHNS and CDR2 SASEGT. The CDR3 DNA follows: TGTGCCAGCAACCCACAGGCCCACAATGAGCAGTTCTTC. Protein product: CASNPQAHNEQFF.

As concerns this clone: The sample holds other DNA sequences that translate to the same CDR3. CDR3 sequence: CASSLGGGETQYF. CDR3 coding DNA: TGCGCCAGCAGCTTGGGTGGAGGGGAGACCCAGTACTTC. The rearrangement uses TRBV5-1 and TRBJ2-5; D might be TRBD2 (6 bases). The germline CDR1 and CDR2 sequences are SGHRS and YFSETQ. The V end lost 0 bases, the J end lost 5 bases, and 8 bases lay between the germline ends. This CDR3 spans 13 amino acids.

The genes are TRBV6-2 or TRBV6-3 and TRBJ2-7; a weak D match, TRBD1 (6 bases). Trimming cost V 5 bases and J 6 bases, with 11 bases left between them. Germline-derived CDR1 and CDR2 are MNHEY and SVGEGT. CDR3 size: 12 residues. CDR3 region: CASSTGLGEQYF. The CDR3 DNA reads as TGTGCCAGCAGTACAGGGCTTGGCGAGCAGTACTTC.

The V gene is TRBV7-2, the J gene TRBJ2-5; unclear D gene. Trimming stripped 2 bases from V and 1 base from J, with 14 bases between. Germline-derived CDR1 and CDR2 are SGHTA and FQGNSA. The CDR3 is made up of 16 amino acids. CDR3 nucleotides: TGTGCCAGCAGCTTATCCCCTGGCGGTCCCCAAGAGACCCAGTACTTC. It codes for CASSLSPGGPQETQYF.